This T cell receptor (beta chain) came from a study of breast tumors, draining lymph nodes, adjacent tissues. Study results and limitations: Tumor T cell lymph node origin was a supported hypothesis, not proven. Luminal-like breast cancer showed significantly greater tumor-nontumor repertoire similarity than basal-like breast cancer did. Tumor TCR diversity was below lymph nodes but above nontumor tissue.

Breast cancer patients provided tissue from their axillary draining lymph nodes. Worth noting for this clonotype: As yet, its antigen is unknown.

TCRdb itself ran the multiplex PCR reads through MiXCR, one entry per CDR3 protein. The sample lists around 130,000 distinct CDR3 sequences, less than 35% occurring once. Deletions cut 8 bases from V and 7 bases from J, with 15 bases between. Germline CDR1 and CDR2: SQVTM and ANQGSEA. The CDR3 is made up of 13 amino acids. V gene TRBV29-1 combines with J gene TRBJ1-6; D gene unclear. Sequencing was performed on axillary lymph node tissue. This TCR was sampled from a female donor with breast cancer. Some clones in this sample may be carry-over from other donors' samples. Here the CDR3 reads CSLWEGSNSPLHF. The CDR3 region has the DNA TGCAGCTTGTGGGAGGGTTCGAATTCACCCCTCCACTTT.